The 26 T cell receptor beta chains presented below share a single source sample, sequenced in a study of CXCR3-negative and CXCR3-positive naive CD8 T cells. Notes on the study in general: TRB CDR3s of CXCR3-positive naive cells were more hydrophobic than those of CXCR3-negative naive cells.

The antigens for these receptors are not known. Each TRB cDNA library was prepared by 5' RACE (with UMI labels). TCRdb reworked the 5' RACE reads into one entry per CDR3 protein, no DNA. The ten top clones account for less than 1%, within a sample of tens of thousands of distinct CDR3 sequences. The sequenced material came from naive CXCR3+ CD8+ T cells from blood. As for subset: CD45RO-CCR7+CD27+CD95- naive CD8+ T cells expressing CXCR3 (TNR3+). The source of these receptors is a human donor in good health. Some clones in this sample may be carry-over from other donors' samples.

The chain has TRBV20-1 and TRBJ1-1. The CDR3 consists of 14 residues. Germline CDR1 DFQATT, CDR2 SNEGSKA (reference sequence). This chain's CDR3 is CSARSWETNTEAFF.

V gene TRBV6-5 combines with J gene TRBJ2-1; TCRdb's D gene call, TRBD1, goes unchecked for lack of DNA. The CDR3 has 14 amino acids. Germline V gene lookup returns CDR1 MNHEY and CDR2 SVGAGI. CDR3 protein: CASSLGQLYNEQFF.

The gene calls are TRBV29-1 and TRBJ1-6. Germline V CDR1 and CDR2: SQVTM, ANQGSEA. The CDR3 runs to 14 residues. CDR3 sequence: CSVVVGSDNSPLHF.

CDR3 sequence: CASSPRVLTGELFF. The J gene is TRBJ2-2, the V gene TRBV9; TCRdb calls TRBD1, which cannot be checked without DNA. This CDR3 has 14 amino acids. Germline V gene data show CDR1 as SGDLS and CDR2 as YYNGEE.

The rearrangement uses TRBV7-3 and TRBJ2-3. CDR1 SGHTA and CDR2 FQGTGA come from the germline V gene. The CDR3 consists of 13 residues. CDR3 amino acids: CASSAGIGDTQYF. Using reference TRBV7-3 and TRBJ2-3 for the parts outside the CDR3, the full variable domain is GAGVSQTPSNKVTEKGKYVELRCDPISGHTALYWYRQSLGQGPEFLIYFQGTGAADDSGLPNDRFFAVRPEGSVSTLKIQRTERGDSAVYLCASSAGIGDTQYFGPGTRLTVL.

The rearrangement joins TRBV28 to TRBJ1-2; TCRdb lists TRBD1, though no DNA is available to test this call. This CDR3 has 14 residues. Germline V gene sequence: CDR1 MDHEN, CDR2 SYDVKM. CDR3 sequence: CASSFTRGPYGYTF.

V is TRBV19 and J is TRBJ1-1; the TCRdb D gene call, TRBD1, has no DNA to confirm it. CDR1 is LNHDA and CDR2 is SQIVND in the germline V gene (reference sequence). The CDR3 extends over 13 amino acids. CDR3 sequence: CASSPGQAAEAFF.

This chain uses TRBV5-1 with TRBJ1-5; the D call from TCRdb, TRBD1, cannot be confirmed without DNA. The CDR3 runs 16 residues. The V gene's germline CDR1 is SGHRS and CDR2 YFSETQ. CDR3 sequence: CASSLEGRGSNQPQHF.

The chain links TRBV9 to TRBJ1-1. Germline CDR1 reads SGDLS; CDR2 reads YYNGEE. The CDR3 length is 13 residues. CDR3 residues: CASSEMGILEAFF.

The CDR3 here is CASSLGKIEAFF. V and J are TRBV7-9 and TRBJ1-1. The CDR3 contains 12 residues. CDR1 is SEHNR, CDR2 FQNEAQ, per germline (reference sequence).

The rearrangement links TRBV20-1 to TRBJ1-2; as DNA is missing, the TRBD1 call by TCRdb cannot be tested. Germline values: CDR1 DFQATT, CDR2 SNEGSKA (reference sequence). The CDR3 has 15 amino acids. The CDR3 sequence is CSARGGTGEVDGYTF.

The rearrangement joins TRBV28 to TRBJ2-1; TCRdb's D gene call, TRBD1, goes unchecked for lack of DNA. CDR3 size: 14 residues. In germline, CDR1 is MDHEN, CDR2 SYDVKM. This CDR3 reads CASLRGGEYNEQFF.

The rearrangement uses TRBV5-4 and TRBJ2-3; the TCRdb D gene call, TRBD2, has no DNA to confirm it. Germline V gene sequence: CDR1 SGHNT, CDR2 YYREEE (reference sequence). This CDR3 contains 13 residues. CDR3 residues: CASSRSGGTTQYF. Based on the CDR3 plus reference TRBV5-4 and TRBJ2-3, the full variable domain is ETGVTQSPTHLIKTRGQQVTLRCSSQSGHNTVSWYQQALGQGPQFIFQYYREEENGRGNFPPRFSGLQFPNYSSELNVNALELDDSALYLCASSRSGGTTQYFGPGTRLTVL.

The rearrangement joins TRBV3-1 to TRBJ2-1; lacking DNA, the TRBD2 call made by TCRdb goes unchecked. There are 16 residues in the CDR3. The germline V gene has CDR1 LGHDT and CDR2 YNNKEL (reference sequence). CDR3 sequence reads: CASSPYLWWEDNEQFF.

The rearrangement joins TRBV7-2 to TRBJ1-1; without DNA, the TCRdb call of TRBD1 cannot be checked. The CDR3 runs to 15 residues. CDR1 SGHTA and CDR2 FQGNSA come from the germline V gene. The CDR3 protein is CASSFTGGDGVKAFF.

CDR3 protein: CSGWTPQREGLTDTQYF. The chain has TRBV29-1 and TRBJ2-3; TCRdb's D call of TRBD2 is untestable without DNA. The CDR3 has 17 residues. Germline CDR1 is SQVTM and CDR2 is ANQGSEA.

This rearrangement joins TRBV6-2 or TRBV6-3 to TRBJ2-1; with no DNA, the TCRdb D assignment of TRBD1 cannot be verified. Germline V CDR1 and CDR2: MNHEY, SVGEGT. The CDR3 length is 14 residues. CDR3 amino acids: CASDRAGSYNEQFF.

This chain uses TRBV4-2 with TRBJ2-1; as DNA is missing, the TRBD1 call by TCRdb cannot be tested. Germline CDR1 and CDR2: LGHNA and YNFKEQ. This CDR3 has 15 residues. CDR3 residues: CASSQEQDRYNEQFF.

The chain employs TRBV27 and TRBJ2-7; TCRdb returns TRBD1, unconfirmable since there is no DNA. The germline CDR1 and CDR2 sequences are MNHEY and SMNVEV (reference sequence). This CDR3 comprises 14 residues. The CDR3 region is CASSYGTDAYEQYF.

This chain joins TRBV27 and TRBJ2-1. CDR1 is MNHEY and CDR2 is SMNVEV in the germline V gene (reference sequence). CDR3 length: 13 residues. The CDR3 spells CASSYRNDNEQFF.

This sequence joins TRBV6-6 and TRBJ1-5. Germline assignment: CDR1 MNHNY and CDR2 SVGAGI (reference sequence). CDR3 length: 16 amino acids. CDR3 residues: CASSYSVSSDNEPQHF.

This sequence joins TRBV6-2 or TRBV6-3 and TRBJ1-1. This CDR3 region has 14 residues. Germline values: CDR1 MNHEY, CDR2 SVGEGT. The CDR3: CASSYVSLNTEAFF.

The chain links TRBV7-9 to TRBJ2-1; TCRdb selects TRBD1, and the lack of DNA leaves this call unchecked. This CDR3 region has 16 residues. The germline gives CDR1 SEHNR, CDR2 FQNEAQ (reference sequence). CDR3 sequence reads: CASSRPQDALNNEQFF.

The rearrangement joins TRBV28 to TRBJ2-5; TCRdb selects TRBD2, and the lack of DNA leaves this call unchecked. CDR1 is MDHEN, CDR2 SYDVKM, per germline. The CDR3 contains 15 residues. CDR3 sequence reads: CASSRARWYQETQYF.

The chain has TRBV4-2 and TRBJ2-7; the D call from TCRdb, TRBD2, cannot be confirmed without DNA. The CDR3 is made up of 15 amino acids. Germline lookup yields CDR1 LGHNA and CDR2 YNFKEQ. This CDR3 is CASSHASGTGYEQYF.

The chain recombines TRBV28 with TRBJ2-7; TCRdb's D gene call, TRBD2, goes unchecked for lack of DNA. The CDR3 covers 16 residues. Germline-derived CDR1 and CDR2 are MDHEN and SYDVKM. The CDR3: CASSFRKTSGGFEQYF.